This T cell receptor (beta chain) comes out of a study of cytomegalovirus exposure and HLA in healthy donors. Study overall: The study placed 80% to 90% of its approximately 360 genotyped donors in the Caucasian-associated ancestry cluster.

J gave up 5 bases and V 1 base, and 3 bases lay outside the gene matches. This CDR3 has 14 amino acids. Germline V gives CDR1 SSHAT, CDR2 FNYEAQ (reference sequence). This clone was seen only a few times. Antigen specificity is unknown. Findings and caveats of the study: Segments of the TCR beta V type were, in most cases, productive about 87% or about 30% of the time in an earlier analysis. A few V segments could not be told apart, such as TRBV6-2 and TRBV6-3, and were left out. Cytomegalovirus association was listed for about 160 TCR beta chains.

PCR primers comprised 60 Vbeta and 13 Jbeta primers. TCRdb's copy holds only in-frame clones and misses some; the assay was immunoSEQ multiplex PCR. Found here are about 170,000 clones, 70% to 80% of them singletons; the top ten hold 2% to 2.5%. This rearrangement joins TRBV7-7 to TRBJ2-5; 8 nucleotides agree with TRBD1. This clonotype originated in a woman aged 25 to 39 in good health and CMV-seropositive. Input material: PBMCs. CDR3 DNA sequence: TGTGCCAGCAGCTTAGGGACAGGGAGGGAGACCCAGTACTTC. Translating it yields CASSLGTGRETQYF.